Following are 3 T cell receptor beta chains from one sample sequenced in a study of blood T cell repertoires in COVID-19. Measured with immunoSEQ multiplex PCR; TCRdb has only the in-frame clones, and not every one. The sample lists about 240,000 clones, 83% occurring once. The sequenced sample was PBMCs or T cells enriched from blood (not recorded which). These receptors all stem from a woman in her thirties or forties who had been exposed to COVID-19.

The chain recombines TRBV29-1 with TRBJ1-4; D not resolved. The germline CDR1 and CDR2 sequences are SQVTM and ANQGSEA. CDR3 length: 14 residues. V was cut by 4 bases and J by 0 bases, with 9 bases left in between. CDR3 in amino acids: CSVVGAATNEKLFF. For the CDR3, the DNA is TGCAGCGTTGTTGGTGCGGCAACTAATGAAAAACTGTTTTTT.

For the CDR3, the DNA is TGTGCCAGCAGCCCCCAGGGGCGCATCCCGAACACTGAAGCTTTCTTT. It yields the protein CASSPQGRIPNTEAFF. J is TRBJ1-1 and V is TRBV14, with D possibly being TRBD1 (6 bases). The V and J ends lost 4 bases and 1 base respectively, with 16 bases between them. The germline V gene has CDR1 SGHDN and CDR2 FVKESK. The CDR3 extends over 16 amino acids. The full variable domain, its missing parts supplied by reference TRBV14 and TRBJ1-1, is EAGVTQFPSHSVIEKGQTVTLRCDPISGHDNLYWYRRVMGKEIKFLLHFVKESKQDESGMPNNRFLAERTGGTYSTLKVQPAELEDSGVYFCASSPQGRIPNTEAFFGQGTRLTVV.

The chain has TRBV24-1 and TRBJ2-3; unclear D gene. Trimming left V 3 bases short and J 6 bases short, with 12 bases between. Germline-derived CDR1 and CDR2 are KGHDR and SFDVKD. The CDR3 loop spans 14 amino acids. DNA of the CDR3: TGTGCCACCAGTGATACGACCACCAGGGATACGCAGTATTTT. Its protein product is CATSDTTTRDTQYF.